Below are 26 T cell receptor beta chains sequenced from a single sample in a study of cytomegalovirus exposure and HLA in healthy donors. PCR primers comprised 60 Vbeta and 13 Jbeta primers. Sequenced by immunoSEQ multiplex PCR; TCRdb stores in-frame clones only, minus some. The data contain 65,000 to 90,000 clones, 80% to 90% of them singletons. The specimen was PBMCs. Every receptor here comes from a woman in her twenties or thirties in good health and CMV-seronegative.

This rearrangement joins TRBV5-1 to TRBJ2-3; TRBD2 agrees at 9 bases. This CDR3 contains 14 residues. The V segment lost 7 bases and the J segment 2 bases; nucleotides outside the gene matches: 5. Germline loops: CDR1 SGHRS, CDR2 YFSETQ. The CDR3 nucleotides are TGCGCCAGCCGAGCGGGAGGCGACACAGATACGCAGTATTTT. Protein product: CASRAGGDTDTQYF.

This clone was counted only a few times. The chain couples TRBV19 to TRBJ1-5; D uncertain. The CDR3 has 15 amino acids. V gave up 9 bases and J gave up 0 bases, with 15 bases separating them. Looked up from germline, CDR1 is LNHDA and CDR2 is SQIVND (reference sequence). CDR3 protein: CASRSGVHSNQPQHF. The CDR3 DNA sequence: TGTGCCAGCCGCTCCGGAGTCCATAGCAATCAGCCCCAGCATTTT.

The V gene is TRBV7-9, the J gene TRBJ1-2; D is unresolved. Trimming removed 5 bases at V and 8 bases at J, with 15 bases between. The CDR3 loop spans 13 amino acids. Germline V gene data show CDR1 as SEHNR and CDR2 as FQNEAQ (reference sequence). The CDR3 protein is CASSTPGSEGYTF. CDR3 coding DNA: TGTGCCAGCAGCACTCCGGGATCCGAGGGCTACACCTTC.

CDR3 in DNA: TGCGCCAGCAGCCCCTCAGACAGGAGAAGTTATGGCTACACCTTC. It translates to CASSPSDRRSYGYTF. The J gene is TRBJ1-2, the V gene TRBV5-1; tentatively, D is TRBD1 (6 bases). Germline V lookup: CDR1 SGHRS, CDR2 YFSETQ. Trimming removed 4 bases from V and 5 bases from J, with 18 bases in between. This CDR3 has 15 amino acids.

The chain recombines TRBV25-1 with TRBJ2-5, with 10 bases lining up with TRBD1. The CDR3 totals 18 residues. The V and J ends lost 4 bases and 2 bases, in that order; junction bases with no gene match: 13. Germline V CDR1 and CDR2: MGHDK, SYGVNS. CDR3 sequence reads: CASSAQFAGQGPQETQYF. Written as DNA, the CDR3 is TGTGCCAGCAGTGCCCAATTTGCGGGACAGGGGCCTCAAGAGACCCAGTACTTC.

The chain joins TRBV9 to TRBJ1-2; 10 nucleotides match TRBD1. The CDR3 is 13 amino acids. Germline V gives CDR1 SGDLS, CDR2 YYNGEE. With 0 bases clipped from V and 9 bases from J, the junction kept 2 bases outside the gene matches. CDR3 sequence (DNA): TGTGCCAGCAGCGTAGTGACAGGGGGCCGCTACACCTTC. It is translated as CASSVVTGGRYTF.

This rearrangement joins TRBV20-1 to TRBJ2-7; D unclear. CDR3 length equals 11 residues. V was cut by 3 bases and J by 11 bases, with 14 bases left in between. CDR1 and CDR2 (germline): DFQATT, SNEGSKA (reference sequence). CDR3 region: CSASTGGIEYF. In DNA, the CDR3 is TGCAGTGCTAGCACCGGCGGAATCGAGTACTTC.

This rearrangement joins TRBV5-4 to TRBJ2-7; weak D call: TRBD1 (6 bases). Germline V gene lookup returns CDR1 SGHNT and CDR2 YYREEE (reference sequence). The V end lost 4 bases, the J end lost 10 bases, and 18 bases lay between the germline ends. This CDR3 contains 13 residues. CDR3: CASSTTAGADQYF. The DNA for the CDR3 is TGTGCCAGCAGCACGACGGCAGGGGCGGATCAGTACTTC. Drawing the rest from reference TRBV5-4 and TRBJ2-7, the complete variable domain is ETGVTQSPTHLIKTRGQQVTLRCSSQSGHNTVSWYQQALGQGPQFIFQYYREEENGRGNFPPRFSGLQFPNYSSELNVNALELDDSALYLCASSTTAGADQYFGPGTRLTVT.

The J gene is TRBJ1-2, the V gene TRBV27, with D possibly matching TRBD1 (5 bases). Germline-derived CDR1 and CDR2 are MNHEY and SMNVEV (reference sequence). CDR3 size: 14 residues. The V end lost 5 bases, the J end lost 4 bases, and 14 bases lay between the germline ends. CDR3: CASSPIGVSYGYTF. The CDR3 DNA follows: TGTGCCAGCAGTCCCATAGGGGTTTCCTATGGCTACACCTTC.

The chain recombines TRBV28 with TRBJ1-2; the D gene is possibly TRBD1 (6 bases). The V end lost 3 bases, the J end lost 4 bases, and 18 bases lay between the germline ends. The CDR3 is 16 residues long. Germline values: CDR1 MDHEN, CDR2 SYDVKM. CDR3 in amino acids: CASSLGGGGRGYGYTF. The DNA for the CDR3 is TGTGCCAGCAGTTTGGGAGGGGGAGGTCGCGGCTATGGCTACACCTTC.

The chain employs TRBV7-6 and TRBJ2-1; D perhaps matches TRBD1 (5 bases). From germline, CDR1 is SGHVS and CDR2 FNYEAQ. Trimming removed 3 bases at V and 1 base at J, with 13 bases between. The CDR3 is made up of 16 amino acids. CDR3 coding DNA: TGTGCCAGCAGCTTTGCTACCAGGGTATCCTACAATGAGCAGTTCTTC. It codes for CASSFATRVSYNEQFF.

This clone was picked up one time. The V gene is TRBV11-3, the J gene TRBJ2-5; no firm D call. Trimming took off 2 bases at V and 7 bases at J, with 11 bases between the two ends. The CDR3 contains 13 residues. Germline V gene sequence: CDR1 SGHNT, CDR2 YENEEA. CDR3 sequence: CASSLISTRTQYF. CDR3 in DNA: TGTGCCAGCAGCTTAATTAGCACACGGACCCAGTACTTC.

The rearrangement joins TRBV28 to TRBJ2-7, with 7 bases aligning to TRBD2. CDR1 is MDHEN and CDR2 is SYDVKM in the germline V gene. The CDR3 extends over 15 amino acids. The V segment lost 2 bases and the J segment 0 bases; nucleotides outside the gene matches: 4. Written as DNA, the CDR3 is TGTGCCAGCAGTTTAAGGGAGCGGGACTCCTACGAGCAGTACTTC. It specifies CASSLRERDSYEQYF.

This chain uses TRBV9 with TRBJ2-7; 8 bases align to TRBD1. Germline-derived CDR1 and CDR2 are SGDLS and YYNGEE. The V and J ends lost 4 bases and 1 base, in that order; junction bases with no gene match: 4. This CDR3 spans 14 amino acids. CDR3 sequence reads: CASSLDRGSYEQYF. CDR3 coding DNA: TGTGCCAGCAGCCTCGACAGGGGTTCCTACGAGCAGTACTTC. The entire variable domain, with the rest obtained from reference TRBV9 and TRBJ2-7, is as follows: DSGVTQTPKHLITATGQRVTLRCSPRSGDLSVYWYQQSLDQGLQFLIQYYNGEERAKGNILERFSAQQFPDLHSELNLSSLELGDSALYFCASSLDRGSYEQYFGPGTRLTVT.

The V gene is TRBV2, the J gene TRBJ1-5, with D unclear. Trimming removed 8 bases from V and 6 bases from J, with 14 bases in between. Germline CDR1 and CDR2: SNHLY and FYNNEI. The CDR3 contains 13 residues. DNA for the CDR3: TGTGCCAGCCGAGGACTTCTGCGTCAGCCCCAGCATTTT. Translating it yields CASRGLLRQPQHF.

The rearrangement joins TRBV28 to TRBJ2-5, with 11 bases aligning to TRBD2. J gave up 2 bases and V 6 bases, and 17 bases lay outside the gene matches. Germline CDR1 MDHEN, CDR2 SYDVKM. This CDR3 spans 19 amino acids. The CDR3 sequence is CASRSPGLAGRASQETQYF. CDR3 coding DNA: TGTGCCAGCAGATCCCCTGGACTAGCGGGCCGGGCCTCTCAAGAGACCCAGTACTTC.

The chain recombines TRBV6-6 with TRBJ1-1; TRBD1 aligns across 8 bases. The CDR3 consists of 14 residues. With 7 bases clipped from V and 4 bases from J, the junction kept 8 bases outside the gene matches. Looked up from germline, CDR1 is MNHNY and CDR2 is SVGAGI (reference sequence). DNA of the CDR3: TGTGCCAGCAACCCAGGGGGCGCAAGCACTGAAGCTTTCTTT. Residues: CASNPGGASTEAFF.

The chain has TRBV28 and TRBJ2-2; 9 bases line up with TRBD2. Germline assignment: CDR1 MDHEN and CDR2 SYDVKM. The CDR3 covers 15 residues. The trim removed 4 bases at V and 7 bases at J, leaving 7 bases unmatched. The CDR3 region has the DNA TGTGCCAGCAGTTATAGGCTAGCGGGACGCGGGGAGCTGTTTTTT. It encodes CASSYRLAGRGELFF.

The chain uses TRBV7-2 and TRBJ2-1, with unresolved D. Per the germline V gene, CDR1 is SGHTA and CDR2 is FQGNSA. V was cut by 8 bases and J by 0 bases, with 8 bases left in between. CDR3 size: 13 residues. Here the CDR3 reads CASGPLSYNEQFF. The CDR3 DNA follows: TGTGCCAGCGGGCCCCTCTCCTACAATGAGCAGTTCTTC.

This clone appeared once. V gene TRBV19 combines with J gene TRBJ2-7; D possibly corresponds to TRBD1 (5 bases). Trimming removed 6 bases at V and 2 bases at J, with 11 bases between. The CDR3 is 13 residues long. CDR1 is LNHDA and CDR2 is SQIVND in the germline V gene (reference sequence). CDR3 sequence reads: CASSHDRTYEQYF. CDR3 sequence (DNA): TGTGCCAGTAGCCACGACAGAACCTACGAGCAGTACTTC.

The chain carries TRBV5-1 and TRBJ1-1; D gene uncertain. CDR1 SGHRS and CDR2 YFSETQ come from the germline V gene. The CDR3 has 12 residues. V was cut by 4 bases and J by 5 bases, with 9 bases left in between. This chain's CDR3 is CASSGRGTEAFF. The CDR3 nucleotides are TGCGCCAGCAGCGGGAGAGGGACTGAAGCTTTCTTT.

This chain joins TRBV7-3 and TRBJ2-6; 7 bases are a match to TRBD2. Germline loops: CDR1 SGHTA, CDR2 FQGTGA. The V segment lost 2 bases and the J segment 3 bases; nucleotides outside the gene matches: 10. The CDR3 is 18 amino acids. The CDR3 is CASSLGEGGSYGANVLTF. The CDR3 DNA reads TGTGCCAGCAGCTTAGGAGAGGGCGGGAGTTATGGGGCCAACGTCCTGACTTTC.

J is TRBJ2-5 and V is TRBV4-1; 9 positions agree with TRBD2. CDR1 is MGHRA and CDR2 is YSYEKL in the germline V gene. The J segment lost 0 bases and the V segment lost 2 bases, leaving 7 bases of the junction unmatched. The CDR3 spans 17 residues. CDR3 sequence (DNA): TGCGCCAGCAGCCAACCTTGGTCTAGCGGGAACCAAGAGACCCAGTACTTC. Amino acids: CASSQPWSSGNQETQYF.

The CDR3 sequence: CASSLSVGGTYEQFF. In DNA form, the CDR3 reads TGTGCCAGCAGCTTATCAGTGGGTGGGACATATGAGCAGTTCTTC. The chain uses TRBV11-1 and TRBJ2-1; TRBD1 might be the D (6 bases). This CDR3 spans 15 amino acids. From germline, CDR1 is SGHAT and CDR2 FQDESV (reference sequence). V dropped 2 bases and J dropped 8 bases, with 16 bases sitting between them.

This rearrangement joins TRBV5-6 to TRBJ2-7, with 7 nucleotides matching TRBD1. V gave up 4 bases and J gave up 3 bases; unmatched junction bases: 1. CDR3 size: 12 residues. The germline V gene encodes CDR1 SGHDT and CDR2 YYEEEE. The CDR3 reads CASSRDSYEQYF. For the CDR3, the DNA is TGTGCCAGCAGCAGGGACAGCTACGAGCAGTACTTC.

The chain is built from TRBV2 and TRBJ1-5; 10 positions agree with TRBD1. The CDR3 has 19 amino acids. The ends lost 4 bases at V and 0 bases at J; junction bases unmatched: 12. CDR1 and CDR2 (germline): SNHLY, FYNNEI. CDR3 in DNA: TGTGCCAGCAGTGTTTCCCGGGACAGGGGATACAATAGCAATCAGCCCCAGCATTTT. As protein: CASSVSRDRGYNSNQPQHF.